This passage covers 10 T cell receptor beta chains from one sample sequenced in a study of blood T cells in healthy people across ages. Primers used in a second PCR of roughly 7 to 11 cycles were a sample-barcoded 5' primer and a J-beta primer mix. TCRdb reprocessed the 5' RACE reads with MiXCR, giving one entry per CDR3 protein. This table has some 1.5 million distinct CDR3 sequences, 28% appearing once. Source material: blood. The source of these receptors is a woman aged 25 to 39 in good health.

The CDR3, as DNA: TGTGCCAGCAGCCTATCCGGGGCAACGCAGTATTTT. As protein: CASSLSGATQYF. The rearrangement joins TRBV7-9 to TRBJ2-3; either TRBD1 or TRBD2 may supply D (5 bases each). V lost 5 bases, J lost 9 bases, and 12 bases lay in between. Per the germline V gene, CDR1 is SEHNR and CDR2 is FQNEAQ (reference sequence). CDR3 length equals 12 residues.

This clonotype has ten or more counts. The rearrangement links TRBV27 to TRBJ2-1; TRBD1 is a possible D gene (5 bases). Trimming shortened V by 4 bases and J by 0 bases, and 10 bases separated the two germline ends. CDR1 and CDR2 (germline): MNHEY, SMNVEV (reference sequence). The CDR3 is 15 amino acids. The DNA for the CDR3 is TGTGCCAGCAGTTCCCGACAGAGCTCCTACAATGAGCAGTTCTTC. As protein: CASSSRQSSYNEQFF.

To note about this clonotype: A single base separates this from a much larger clone, so it may be a read error. The J gene is TRBJ2-7, the V gene TRBV11-2; D gene ambiguous. This CDR3 is 14 amino acids long. Looked up from germline, CDR1 is SGHAT and CDR2 is FQNNGV. In DNA, the CDR3 is TGTGCCAGCAGCTTCGGCAGAACCACCTACGAGCTGTACTTC. Its protein product is CASSFGRTTYELYF.

This clonotype has a handful of counts. The chain has TRBV7-2 and TRBJ1-2; TRBD1 matches at 10 bases. CDR1 is SGHTA and CDR2 is FQGNSA in the germline V gene. The junction had 11 bases not matched to a gene; V was cut back by 5 bases and J by 8 bases. The CDR3 runs to 15 residues. CDR3 residues: CASSITRDRGEGYTF. The CDR3 DNA sequence: TGTGCCAGCAGCATTACCCGGGACAGGGGAGAGGGCTACACCTTC.

The sample holds many counts of this clonotype. V is TRBV15 and J is TRBJ2-3; D is uncertain. Trimming stripped 5 bases from V and 4 bases from J, with 10 bases between. There are 13 residues in the CDR3. Germline-derived CDR1 and CDR2 are LNHNV and YYDKDF (reference sequence). In DNA form, the CDR3 reads TGTGCCACCAGCGGCCTTAGGGCAGATACGCAGTATTTT. It translates to CATSGLRADTQYF.

J is TRBJ2-1 and V is TRBV4-1; the D gene is possibly TRBD1 (6 bases). V was clipped by 6 bases and J by 2 bases, with 11 bases between them. There are 14 residues in the CDR3. Germline V gives CDR1 MGHRA, CDR2 YSYEKL. CDR3 amino acids: CASRYRGTYNEQFF. The CDR3 DNA reads TGCGCCAGCAGATATAGGGGGACCTACAATGAGCAGTTCTTC.

This clonotype was observed many times. The rearrangement links TRBV29-1 to TRBJ2-7, with TRBD2 matching 11 bases. This CDR3 comprises 13 residues. Germline CDR1 reads SQVTM; CDR2 reads ANQGSEA. V trimming: 5 bases; J trimming: 5 bases; junction bases outside the gene matches: 5. The CDR3 DNA sequence: TGCAGCGTTAGAGCACTAGCGGGAGACGAGCAGTACTTC. It specifies CSVRALAGDEQYF.

CDR3 in amino acids: CAIWEGTDLKEAFF. CDR3 sequence (DNA): TGTGCCATCTGGGAAGGGACAGACCTTAAAGAAGCTTTCTTT. The chain carries TRBV10-3 and TRBJ1-1; TRBD1 matches at 7 bases. The CDR3 is 14 residues long. Germline CDR1 ENHRY, CDR2 SYGVKD. J lost 8 bases, V lost 8 bases, and 14 bases had no gene match.

The chain recombines TRBV6-6 with TRBJ1-2; D is perhaps TRBD1 (5 bases). Trimming left V 10 bases short and J 6 bases short, with 24 bases between. Germline CDR1 and CDR2: MNHNY and SVGAGI (reference sequence). This CDR3 is 15 amino acids long. The CDR3 reads CATAVGPLRTDGYTF. The CDR3 coding sequence is TGTGCCACCGCAGTGGGGCCCTTAAGAACTGATGGCTACACCTTC.

CDR3 amino acids: CASTRRPGVDEQFF. The CDR3, as DNA: TGTGCCAGCACCCGCCGTCCAGGGGTCGATGAGCAGTTCTTC. The chain couples TRBV12-3 or TRBV12-4 to TRBJ2-1, with D possibly matching TRBD1 (6 bases). Trimming left V 7 bases short and J 8 bases short, with 18 bases between. This CDR3 is 14 amino acids long.